One sample yielded the 24 T cell receptor beta chains listed below, sequenced in a study of regulatory T cells in long-lasting Graves disease. CDR3 regions were amplified by Arm-PCR using iRepertoire HTBI primers to build TCR beta libraries. TCRdb used MiXCR to reprocess the multiplex PCR reads, holding one entry per CDR3 protein. The data hold approximately 390,000 distinct CDR3 sequences, with about 17% observed a single time. Time point given: newly diagnosed GD, antithyroid drugs for less than 3 months. PBMC-extracted RNA yielded the TCR library. These data were also reused for a study on T cells in Graves' hyperthyroidism and ophthalmopathy.

The sample in question was peripheral blood mononuclear cells (PBMCs), obtained at new diagnosis, from a patient treated with antithyroid drugs. The receptor set was obtained from a woman aged 18-29 years with Graves disease.

This clonotype occurred many times. This sequence joins TRBV6-1 and TRBJ1-2; D gene unclear. V was pared by 1 base and J by 6 bases, with 9 bases between. Germline CDR1 is MNHNS and CDR2 is SASEGT. This CDR3 comprises 13 residues. Written as DNA, the CDR3 is TGTGCCAGCAGTGAAGGGTCCCGGGATGGCTACACCTTC. Translated, it gives CASSEGSRDGYTF.

This clonotype was picked up a small number of times. The chain combines TRBV9 with TRBJ1-5; D perhaps matches TRBD1 (5 bases). Trimming removed 0 bases from V and 6 bases from J, with 7 bases in between. Germline loops: CDR1 SGDLS, CDR2 YYNGEE. The CDR3 is made up of 13 amino acids. The CDR3 sequence: CASSVGGTQPQHF. The CDR3 coding sequence is TGTGCCAGCAGCGTAGGAGGGACTCAGCCCCAGCATTTT.

This clonotype was observed a few times. The V gene is TRBV19, the J gene TRBJ2-1; maybe TRBD1 (6 bases). The CDR3 runs to 14 residues. The V and J ends lost 3 bases and 5 bases respectively, with 11 bases between them. Germline V gene sequence: CDR1 LNHDA, CDR2 SQIVND (reference sequence). CDR3 region: CASSISGEHNEQFF. CDR3 nucleotide sequence: TGTGCCAGTAGTATCTCAGGGGAGCACAATGAGCAGTTCTTC.

The V gene is TRBV19, the J gene TRBJ2-1; D tentatively fits TRBD1 or TRBD2 (6 bases each). Trimming pared 6 bases from V and 1 base from J, leaving 19 bases between. The CDR3 consists of 17 residues. Germline V gene lookup returns CDR1 LNHDA and CDR2 SQIVND (reference sequence). The CDR3 bases are TGTGCCAGTAGAACAAGGGGTCGGGGGCTTTCCTACAATGAGCAGTTCTTC. Its protein product is CASRTRGRGLSYNEQFF.

This clonotype occurred a few times. This chain connects TRBV2 to TRBJ2-1; D is undetermined. Germline CDR1 and CDR2: SNHLY and FYNNEI. Trimming removed 7 bases at V and 12 bases at J, with 16 bases between. The CDR3 covers 12 residues. This CDR3 reads CASKNEHVRQFF. The CDR3 DNA reads TGTGCCAGCAAGAACGAACATGTTCGGCAGTTCTTC.

This clonotype was seen many times. The rearrangement links TRBV2 to TRBJ1-2; no clear D gene. The CDR3 has 14 residues. V was pared by 4 bases and J by 3 bases, with 12 bases between. Germline CDR1 reads SNHLY; CDR2 reads FYNNEI. CDR3 DNA sequence: TGTGCCAGCAGTGTCTCTGGGGATGACTATGGCTACACCTTC. Protein product: CASSVSGDDYGYTF.

This CDR3 reads CSALPSGIIGGYTF. The DNA of the CDR3 is TGCAGCGCACTTCCCAGCGGTATAATTGGAGGCTACACCTTC. This sequence joins TRBV29-1 and TRBJ1-2; no firm D call. Between the trimmed V and J ends, which lost 7 bases and 8 bases, there was a span of 23 bases. Germline V gene data show CDR1 as SQVTM and CDR2 as ANQGSEA. The CDR3 loop spans 14 amino acids.

Of note for this clonotype: Sequence at one end of the junction differs from germline and may be a read error. The chain has TRBV11-1 and TRBJ2-7; D is ambiguous. Germline V gene data show CDR1 as SGHAT and CDR2 as FQDESV (reference sequence). The CDR3 sequence is 14 residues long. The CDR3 protein is CASSLGYGNYEQYF. In DNA form, the CDR3 reads TGCGCCAGCAGTTTGGGGTACGGAAACTACGAGCAGTACTTC.

This clonotype was counted between two and nine times. An end of the junction does not agree with germline; a read error may underlie this. CDR3: CASSHYNEQLF. DNA for the CDR3: TGTGCCAGCAGTCACTACAATGAGCAGCTCTTC. The chain carries TRBV27 and TRBJ2-1; D gene ambiguous. This CDR3 is built from 11 residues. Germline V lookup: CDR1 MNHEY, CDR2 SMNVEV (reference sequence).

In its sample, this clonotype was seen many times. The chain joins TRBV28 to TRBJ2-3; maybe TRBD2 (6 bases). The germline gives CDR1 MDHEN, CDR2 SYDVKM. V dropped 6 bases and J dropped 6 bases, with 7 bases sitting between them. The CDR3 covers 11 residues. CDR3 nucleotide sequence: TGTGCCAGCAGCGGAGGGGATACGCAGTATTTT. Residues: CASSGGDTQYF.

The chain joins TRBV19 to TRBJ2-3, with TRBD1 identical over 8 bases. Germline CDR1 and CDR2: LNHDA and SQIVND (reference sequence). The CDR3 length is 15 residues. V lost 7 bases, J lost 5 bases, and 11 bases stayed unmatched. The CDR3 region has the DNA TGTGCCAGTAACGGGATCGGACAGGGTGAAGATACGCAGTATTTT. Its protein product is CASNGIGQGEDTQYF. Full variable domain (outside the CDR3, taken from reference TRBV19 and TRBJ2-3): DGGITQSPKYLFRKEGQNVTLSCEQNLNHDAMYWYRQDPGQGLRLIYYSQIVNDFQKGDIAEGYSVSREKKESFPLTVTSAQKNPTAFYLCASNGIGQGEDTQYFGPGTRLTVL.

In its sample, this clonotype was seen many times. The CDR3 region is CASSPPGGKNTEAFF. The CDR3, as DNA: TGTGCCAGCTCCCCTCCGGGGGGGAAGAACACTGAAGCTTTCTTT. V gene TRBV18 combines with J gene TRBJ1-1, with TRBD1 as a possible D gene (5 bases). Germline V CDR1 and CDR2: KGHSH, LQKENI. V lost 6 bases and J 1 base, leaving 15 bases between the germline ends. The CDR3 has 15 amino acids.

This clonotype appeared many times. The J gene is TRBJ1-5, the V gene TRBV30; D uncertain. This CDR3 has 13 residues. The V end lost 3 bases, the J end lost 5 bases, and 11 bases lay between the germline ends. The germline gives CDR1 GTSNPN, CDR2 SVGIG (reference sequence). The CDR3 DNA follows: TGTGCCTGGAGCCCACGGCGGGATCAGCCCCAGCATTTT. Encoded protein: CAWSPRRDQPQHF.

This clonotype was observed a handful of times. The chain is built from TRBV20-1 and TRBJ2-7, with D tentatively TRBD2 (6 bases). The germline CDR1 and CDR2 sequences are DFQATT and SNEGSKA (reference sequence). The CDR3 contains 15 residues. Trimming removed 0 bases at V and 0 bases at J, with 12 bases between. CDR3 region: CSARDAGRSSYEQYF. In DNA form, the CDR3 reads TGCAGTGCTAGAGACGCGGGGCGGAGCTCCTACGAGCAGTACTTC.

In this sample, this clonotype turned up a few times. This chain links TRBV10-3 with TRBJ2-7; D may be TRBD2 (7 bases). The CDR3 contains 16 residues. Germline CDR1 and CDR2: ENHRY and SYGVKD. Trimming shortened V by 2 bases and J by 4 bases, and 18 bases separated the two germline ends. As DNA, the CDR3 is TGTGCCATCAGTGAGCCCCGGGTAGGGGGGGTTTACGAGCAGTACTTC. Translated, it gives CAISEPRVGGVYEQYF.

This clonotype was seen at least ten times. The chain recombines TRBV27 with TRBJ2-7; 9 nucleotides agree with TRBD1. The CDR3 loop spans 14 amino acids. V dropped 8 bases and J dropped 5; count of bases not matched to a gene: 10. Germline V gene lookup returns CDR1 MNHEY and CDR2 SMNVEV (reference sequence). CDR3 amino acids: CASAARDRVNEQYF. The CDR3, as DNA: TGTGCCAGCGCCGCCCGGGACAGGGTAAACGAGCAGTACTTC.

This clonotype has a count of ten or more. This chain links TRBV10-3 with TRBJ2-7; possibly TRBD2 for D (6 bases). The germline CDR1 and CDR2 sequences are ENHRY and SYGVKD. CDR3 size: 12 residues. V shed 6 bases and J shed 5 bases, with 11 bases lying between them. The CDR3 sequence: CAISPGRDEQYF. In nucleotides, the CDR3 is TGTGCCATCAGCCCCGGGAGAGACGAGCAGTACTTC.

The sample holds a few counts of this clonotype. The chain carries TRBV20-1 and TRBJ1-6, with D possibly matching TRBD1 (5 bases). This CDR3 spans 16 amino acids. V was clipped by 5 bases and J by 5 bases, with 19 bases between them. Germline V gives CDR1 DFQATT, CDR2 SNEGSKA (reference sequence). The CDR3 region is CSAVPVRTQNNSPLHF. CDR3 DNA sequence: TGCAGTGCTGTCCCTGTGAGGACACAGAATAATTCACCCCTCCACTTT.

The chain joins TRBV29-1 to TRBJ1-1; D is undetermined. Germline V lookup: CDR1 SQVTM, CDR2 ANQGSEA. This CDR3 spans 13 amino acids. Trimming took 7 bases from V and 5 from J, leaving 17 bases between them. The CDR3 is CSALNPSGTEAFF. CDR3 nucleotide sequence: TGCAGCGCTTTAAACCCTTCTGGGACTGAAGCTTTCTTT. The whole variable domain, filled in from reference TRBV29-1 and TRBJ1-1, reads SAVISQKPSRDICQRGTSLTIQCQVDSQVTMMFWYRQQPGQSLTLIATANQGSEATYESGFVIDKFPISRPNLTFSTLTVSNMSPEDSSIYLCSALNPSGTEAFFGQGTRLTVV.

On this clonotype itself: This likely traces to a read error, being one base from a far larger clone. As DNA, the CDR3 is TGTGCCATCAGTGACCGAGATCTAGCGGGGGAAAACAATGAGCAGTTCTTC. Translation gives CAISDRDLAGENNEQFF. This chain connects TRBV24-1 to TRBJ2-5; 10 bases are shared with TRBD2. The DNA end is more similar to TRBJ2-1, so the J call may be wrong. Germline CDR1 reads KGHDR; CDR2 reads SFDVKD. The CDR3 length is 17 residues.

The rearrangement uses TRBV5-6 and TRBJ2-2; D possibly uses TRBD1 or TRBD2 (5 bases each). The CDR3 is 15 residues long. Germline lookup yields CDR1 SGHDT and CDR2 YYEEEE. V was pared by 2 bases and J by 4 bases, with 12 bases between. The CDR3 here is CASSFGAAGTGELFF. The CDR3 region has the DNA TGTGCCAGCAGCTTCGGGGCCGCGGGCACCGGGGAGCTGTTTTTT.

There are many counts of this clonotype. The V and J genes are TRBV9 and TRBJ2-1; D not certain. This CDR3 spans 15 amino acids. Germline values: CDR1 SGDLS, CDR2 YYNGEE. V was clipped by 4 bases and J by 4 bases, with 15 bases between them. The CDR3 region is CASSPRSPGYNEQFF. The CDR3 bases are TGTGCCAGCAGCCCGAGGTCCCCCGGATACAATGAGCAGTTCTTC.

There are many counts of this clonotype. The V and J genes are TRBV18 and TRBJ2-1; 9 bases agree with TRBD2. This CDR3 has 15 residues. Germline CDR1 reads KGHSH; CDR2 reads LQKENI. Trimming at V came to 3 bases and at J to 6 bases, leaving 6 bases not matched to a gene. The CDR3 protein is CASSPLAGGPNEQFF. In DNA, the CDR3 is TGTGCCAGCTCACCGCTGGCGGGAGGGCCCAATGAGCAGTTCTTC.

This clonotype was counted at least ten times. The J gene is TRBJ1-5, the V gene TRBV6-1, with 10 positions matching TRBD1. Germline V gene lookup returns CDR1 MNHNS and CDR2 SASEGT. CDR3 length equals 20 residues. The V and J ends lost 1 base and 0 bases, in that order; junction bases with no gene match: 12. The CDR3 loop reads CASSEDEGWGQGYSNQPQHF. The CDR3 DNA reads TGTGCCAGCAGTGAAGATGAGGGATGGGGACAGGGGTATAGCAATCAGCCCCAGCATTTT.